This is a list of T cell receptor beta chains from one sample in a study of T cells expressing NK-cell markers. TCRdb re-called the 5' RACE reads and shows each CDR3 protein once, DNA omitted. The listing contains about 110,000 distinct CDR3 sequences. Material for sequencing was blood T cells: a sorted CD56 or NKG2C T cell subset, CD4+ or CD8+ T cells, or bulk PBMC T cells (not recorded which). These receptors were collected from a woman between 18 and 75 years old in good health. Each CDR3 is given with its conserved first and last residue.

CDR3 length	J gene	V gene	CDR3 protein
16	TRBJ2-2	TRBV25-1	CASSELAGANTGELFF
14	TRBJ2-5	TRBV7-7	CASSSGPYGETQYF
16	TRBJ2-7	TRBV5-1	CASSLISGTGSMEQYF
14	TRBJ1-2	TRBV20-1	CSAPGQDVPYGYTF
14	TRBJ2-1	TRBV20-1	CSAPDSYSYNEQFF
14	TRBJ1-1	TRBV27	CASSPFTGNTEAFF
16	TRBJ2-6	TRBV7-9	CASSASSKAGANVLTF
14	TRBJ1-1	TRBV4-3	CASSQGQRNTEAFF
12	TRBJ1-3	TRBV6-2/TRBV6-3	CASGTPGNTIYF
14	TRBJ2-5	TRBV12-3/TRBV12-4	CASSLAGWRETQYF
13	TRBJ2-7	TRBV29-1	CSAGSGMVYEQYF
14	TRBJ2-5	TRBV5-6	CASSWDRYQETQYF
14	TRBJ2-1	TRBV9	CASNGGAGYNEQFF
16	TRBJ2-7	TRBV12-5	CASAHPRGRGVSKQYF
14	TRBJ1-5	TRBV30	CAWSSGTGNQPQHF
11	TRBJ2-1	TRBV7-8	CASSLSHEQFF
17	TRBJ2-1	TRBV4-3	CASSQDWPVSSYNEQFF
12	TRBJ1-1	TRBV30	CAWSVPGLEAFF
12	TRBJ1-1	TRBV20-1	CSHARSETEAFF
13	TRBJ2-7	TRBV20-1	CSARVRSGDEQYF
16	TRBJ1-4	TRBV5-1	CASRAEKGTTNEKLFF
14	TRBJ2-1	TRBV20-1	CSAPPRAEYNEQFF
12	TRBJ2-2	TRBV20-1	CSARSWAGELFF
16	TRBJ1-1	TRBV4-2	CASSQDRGQGSTEAFF
16	TRBJ1-5	TRBV16	CASSHVPGQGDQPQHF
14	TRBJ2-3	TRBV7-6	CASSPYDNTDTQYF
18	TRBJ2-3	TRBV20-1	CSARVLTLAGGFTDTQYF
13	TRBJ2-2	TRBV6-1	CATRLGQPGELFF
16	TRBJ2-7	TRBV7-2	CASSSVVGLSSYEQYF
13	TRBJ1-2	TRBV7-9	CASSSFTAYGYTF
15	TRBJ2-1	TRBV6-2/TRBV6-3	CASRLTSVAYNEQFF
16	TRBJ2-7	TRBV6-1	CASRPTSLAGVGEQYF
11	TRBJ2-1	TRBV29-1	CSVLQGNEQFF
15	TRBJ2-3	TRBV29-1	CSAAGTSGRTDTQYF
15	TRBJ2-7	TRBV27	CASSFAASATYEQYF
16	TRBJ1-2	TRBV4-1	CASSQVRGMGNYGYTF
14	TRBJ1-5	TRBV19	CASAPGTGYSPQHF
15	TRBJ2-5	TRBV6-5	CASSFRDRDLETQYF
15	TRBJ2-7	TRBV5-1	CASSPAGGLVYEQYF
17	TRBJ1-6	TRBV7-8	CASSLEPSGDWNSPLHF